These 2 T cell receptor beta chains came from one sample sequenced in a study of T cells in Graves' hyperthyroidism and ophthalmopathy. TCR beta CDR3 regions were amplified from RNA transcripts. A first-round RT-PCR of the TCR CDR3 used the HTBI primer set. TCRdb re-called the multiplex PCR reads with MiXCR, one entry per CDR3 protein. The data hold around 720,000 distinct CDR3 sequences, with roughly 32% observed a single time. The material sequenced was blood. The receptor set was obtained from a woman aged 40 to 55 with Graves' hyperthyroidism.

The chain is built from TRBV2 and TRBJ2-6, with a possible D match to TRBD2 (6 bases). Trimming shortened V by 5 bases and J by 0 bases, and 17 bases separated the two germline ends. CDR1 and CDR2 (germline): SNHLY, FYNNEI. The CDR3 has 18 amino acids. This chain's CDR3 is CASSFGGRTTSGANVLTF. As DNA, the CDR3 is TGTGCCAGCAGTTTTGGAGGGAGGACAACCTCTGGGGCCAACGTCCTGACTTTC. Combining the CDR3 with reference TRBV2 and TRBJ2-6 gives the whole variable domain EPEVTQTPSHQVTQMGQEVILRCVPISNHLYFYWYRQILGQKVEFLVSFYNNEISEKSEIFDDQFSVERPDGSNFTLKIRSTKLEDSAMYFCASSFGGRTTSGANVLTFGAGSRLTVL.

CDR3 amino acids: CAWSAGAFGYTF. In DNA, the CDR3 is TGTGCCTGGAGTGCAGGGGCGTTTGGCTACACCTTC. J is TRBJ1-2 and V is TRBV30; TRBD1 is a possible D gene (6 bases). The germline gives CDR1 GTSNPN, CDR2 SVGIG (reference sequence). This CDR3 is built from 12 residues. With 1 base removed from V and 7 bases from J, the gap between germline ends came to 10 bases.